Below are 17 T cell receptor beta chains sequenced from a single sample in a study of shared clonotypes between healthy human individuals. Assay: immunoSEQ multiplex PCR; the TCRdb copy retains only in-frame clones and omits some. Of about 1.1 million clones in the sample, 60% to 85% were seen once. The sequencing input was memory CD4+ T cells from PBMCs. Subset indicated: CD45RA-negative fraction. All receptors derive from a man aged 18 to 29 in good health. Some clones in this sample may be carry-over from other donors' samples.

Concerning this clone itself: At one end the junction does not follow the germline gene, possibly because of a read error. The chain joins TRBV19 to TRBJ2-1, with 9 bases that match TRBD2. The CDR3 is 15 residues long. Per germline, CDR1 LNHDA and CDR2 SQIVND (reference sequence). CDR3 nucleotides: TGTGACAGTAGTACAGCGGGAGGCCCGAACAATGAGCAGTTCTTC. Translation gives CDSSTAGGPNNEQFF.

This clone turned up a few times. The genes are TRBV19 and TRBJ1-1; D uncertain. The CDR3 sequence is 8 residues long. V was trimmed by 8 bases and J by 7 bases, leaving 2 bases between them. The germline gives CDR1 LNHDA, CDR2 SQIVND (reference sequence). DNA of the CDR3: TGTGCCAGTGGTGAAGCTTTCTTT. Protein product: CASGEAFF.

Comments on this clone: This likely traces to a read error, being one base from a far larger clone. The chain uses TRBV30 and TRBJ2-2, with D perhaps being TRBD1 or TRBD2 (6 bases each). V lost 3 bases to trimming and J lost 9 bases, with 20 bases between them. The CDR3 consists of 15 residues. Germline V gene lookup returns CDR1 GTSNPN and CDR2 SVGIG (reference sequence). The CDR3 DNA is TGTGCCTGGAGGAGTGCAGGGGAGGATACCAGGGAGCTGTTTTTT. It codes for CAWRSAGEDTRELFF.

Concerning this clone itself: The sample holds other DNA sequences that translate to the same CDR3. The V and J genes are TRBV5-1 and TRBJ2-7, with 7 nucleotides matching TRBD2. The CDR3 contains 14 residues. Trimming at V came to 0 bases and at J to 4 bases, leaving 4 bases not matched to a gene. Germline V gene sequence: CDR1 SGHRS, CDR2 YFSETQ. Here the CDR3 DNA reads TGCGCCAGCAGCTTGGGAGGGACTACGTACGAGCAGTACTTC. It encodes CASSLGGTTYEQYF.

The gene calls are TRBV29-1 and TRBJ2-3; weak D call: TRBD2 (6 bases). Germline V gene sequence: CDR1 SQVTM, CDR2 ANQGSEA. The CDR3 sequence is 14 residues long. Trimming removed 7 bases from V and 2 bases from J, with 16 bases in between. Here the CDR3 reads CSAQAAGHTDTQYF. CDR3 in DNA: TGCAGCGCGCAAGCGGCGGGGCACACAGATACGCAGTATTTT.

The V and J genes are TRBV5-1 and TRBJ2-5; TRBD2 agrees at 7 bases. CDR1 is SGHRS, CDR2 YFSETQ, per germline. V trimming: 4 bases; J trimming: 5 bases; junction bases outside the gene matches: 11. This CDR3 is 15 amino acids long. The CDR3 DNA is TGCGCCAGCAGCAAAAACGCGGGAGCGGTTGAGACCCAGTACTTC. Protein product: CASSKNAGAVETQYF.

This clone was observed a few times. V gene TRBV19 combines with J gene TRBJ2-4, with D possibly being TRBD2 (7 bases). The CDR3 covers 14 residues. Germline V gene sequence: CDR1 LNHDA, CDR2 SQIVND (reference sequence). Trimming stripped 4 bases from V and 6 bases from J, with 13 bases between. CDR3 in amino acids: CASSREGGGNIQYF. The DNA for the CDR3 is TGTGCCAGTAGTAGGGAGGGAGGGGGAAACATTCAGTACTTC.

The chain uses TRBV11-3 and TRBJ2-2; tentative D call: TRBD1 (5 bases). The germline CDR1 and CDR2 sequences are SGHNT and YENEEA. This CDR3 contains 12 residues. Between the trimmed V and J ends, which lost 6 bases and 3 bases, there was a span of 5 bases. The CDR3 region has the DNA TGTGCCAGCAGACAGGACACCGGGGAGCTGTTTTTT. Amino acids: CASRQDTGELFF.

The chain links TRBV5-1 to TRBJ1-1; TRBD1 agrees at 10 bases. CDR3 length: 13 amino acids. V gave up 5 bases and J gave up 10 bases; unmatched junction bases: 8. Per germline, CDR1 SGHRS and CDR2 YFSETQ. This CDR3 is CASRYGTGEVAFF. The CDR3 DNA reads as TGCGCCAGCAGGTATGGGACAGGGGAAGTAGCTTTCTTT. The variable domain in full, completed from reference TRBV5-1 and TRBJ1-1, reads KAGVTQTPRYLIKTRGQQVTLSCSPISGHRSVSWYQQTPGQGLQFLFEYFSETQRNKGNFPGRFSGRQFSNSRSEMNVSTLELGDSALYLCASRYGTGEVAFFGQGTRLTVV.

The sample holds a few counts of this clone. The chain couples TRBV9 to TRBJ1-1; no definite D call. Germline assignment: CDR1 SGDLS and CDR2 YYNGEE. V lost 2 bases and J 4 bases, leaving 12 bases between the germline ends. CDR3 length equals 14 residues. CDR3 bases: TGTGCCAGCAGCGTTCTTGAGGGAACCACTGAAGCTTTCTTT. Translated: CASSVLEGTTEAFF. Combining the CDR3 with reference TRBV9 and TRBJ1-1 gives the whole variable domain DSGVTQTPKHLITATGQRVTLRCSPRSGDLSVYWYQQSLDQGLQFLIQYYNGEERAKGNILERFSAQQFPDLHSELNLSSLELGDSALYFCASSVLEGTTEAFFGQGTRLTVV.

The chain uses TRBV28 and TRBJ1-1, with unresolved D. V lost 3 bases and J lost 6, with 17 bases in between. Germline assignment: CDR1 MDHEN and CDR2 SYDVKM. The CDR3 sequence is 15 residues long. The CDR3 region is CASSFLRGESAEAFF. The CDR3 DNA reads TGTGCCAGCAGTTTCCTCCGGGGTGAAAGCGCTGAAGCTTTCTTT.

Notes on this clone: Other DNA sequences in the sample encode the same CDR3. V gene TRBV9 combines with J gene TRBJ2-6; D not resolved. The CDR3 is 13 amino acids. Looked up from germline, CDR1 is SGDLS and CDR2 is YYNGEE. The V and J ends lost 7 bases and 0 bases respectively, with 5 bases between them. The CDR3 reads CASGYSGANVLTF. The CDR3 DNA reads as TGTGCCAGCGGCTACTCTGGGGCCAACGTCCTGACTTTC.

The J gene is TRBJ2-1, the V gene TRBV18; 9 positions match TRBD1. The germline gives CDR1 KGHSH, CDR2 LQKENI. The CDR3 is 15 residues long. V gave up 0 bases and J gave up 10 bases; unmatched junction bases: 7. The CDR3 nucleotides are TGTGCCAGCTCACCACCCCGGGACAGGGCATGGGAGCAGTTCTTC. This translates into CASSPPRDRAWEQFF.

This clone came up once. V and J are TRBV6-5 and TRBJ2-7; TRBD1 matches at 9 bases. The CDR3 is 16 amino acids. After removal of 3 bases from V and 1 base from J, the junction contained 7 bases not matched to a gene. Per germline, CDR1 MNHEY and CDR2 SVGAGI. The CDR3 sequence: CASSYKWTGDSYEQYF. The CDR3 region has the DNA TGTGCCAGCAGTTATAAGTGGACAGGGGATTCCTACGAGCAGTACTTC.

The chain links TRBV27 to TRBJ2-1; D gene uncertain. V lost 4 bases to trimming and J lost 5 bases, with 9 bases between them. This CDR3 region has 13 residues. Germline CDR1 reads MNHEY; CDR2 reads SMNVEV (reference sequence). The CDR3: CASSSRTNNEQFF. In nucleotides, the CDR3 is TGTGCCAGCAGTTCCCGAACGAACAATGAGCAGTTCTTC.

V and J are TRBV19 and TRBJ1-2; D gene unclear. This CDR3 contains 13 residues. The V and J ends lost 2 bases and 4 bases respectively, with 8 bases between them. Germline loops: CDR1 LNHDA, CDR2 SQIVND (reference sequence). The CDR3 DNA follows: TGTGCCAGTAGTATACTTGGTCTCTATGGCTACACCTTC. Translating it yields CASSILGLYGYTF.

This clone was observed a few times. The chain links TRBV27 to TRBJ1-1; 8 bases align to TRBD1. This CDR3 is 16 amino acids long. Germline CDR1 is MNHEY and CDR2 is SMNVEV (reference sequence). Germline trimming cut 1 base from V and 6 bases from J; bases unmatched to any gene: 10. CDR3 DNA sequence: TGTGCCAGCAGTTTATGGGGATCCGGACAGGGAGCTGAAGCTTTCTTT. Its translation: CASSLWGSGQGAEAFF.